Listed below are T cell receptor beta chains from one sample, sequenced in a study of OX40 agonist ivuxolimab in advanced cancers. The repertoire was sequenced with immunoSEQ multiplex PCR; TCRdb's copy has only in-frame clones and lacks some. The data hold about 36,000 clones, with 70% to 80% observed a single time. The specimen was CD4+ or CD8+ T cells sorted from blood, collected in a trial of the OX40 agonist ivuxolimab. The receptor source for this set is an adult with an advanced solid tumor such as melanoma, head and neck, liver or kidney cancer. CDR3s include the opening cysteine and the closing phenylalanine or tryptophan. The order of the fields is D gene, V gene, J gene, clone size, CDR3 length, CDR3 DNA, CDR3 protein. A D gene is named only where the DNA matches it firmly. Expanded clones get a size class; other rows say once, few or many, or leave the size out.

D gene: -
V gene: TRBV5-1
J gene: TRBJ1-2
clone size: once
CDR3 length: 14
CDR3 DNA: TGCGCCAGCGGCCAGGGCGACGATGGCTATGGCTACACCTTC
CDR3 protein: CASGQGDDGYGYTF

D gene: TRBD1
V gene: TRBV19
J gene: TRBJ1-3
clone size: -
CDR3 length: 14
CDR3 DNA: TGTGCCAGCTCAGGGGGCCTCTCTGGAAACACCATATATTTT
CDR3 protein: CASSGGLSGNTIYF

D gene: -
V gene: TRBV2
J gene: TRBJ2-2
clone size: -
CDR3 length: 13
CDR3 DNA: TGTGCCAGCACCCCATCGAACACCGGGGAGCTGTTTTTT
CDR3 protein: CASTPSNTGELFF

D gene: -
V gene: TRBV4-1
J gene: TRBJ2-5
clone size: -
CDR3 length: 14
CDR3 DNA: TGCGCCAGCAGCCAAGGGGGGACAAGAGAGACCCAGTACTTC
CDR3 protein: CASSQGGTRETQYF

D gene: -
V gene: TRBV6-6
J gene: TRBJ1-3
clone size: few
CDR3 length: 11
CDR3 DNA: TGTGCCAGCAGTTATCGAAACACCATATATTTT
CDR3 protein: CASSYRNTIYF

D gene: -
V gene: TRBV5-1
J gene: TRBJ2-3
clone size: -
CDR3 length: 14
CDR3 DNA: TGCGCCAGCAGCTTGGAGGGCCAGGGTGATACGCAGTATTTT
CDR3 protein: CASSLEGQGDTQYF

D gene: -
V gene: TRBV6-5
J gene: TRBJ2-3
clone size: -
CDR3 length: 16
CDR3 DNA: TGTGCCAGCAGTTACTCGATTCCGTGGGGGACAGATACGCAGTATTTT
CDR3 protein: CASSYSIPWGTDTQYF

D gene: -
V gene: TRBV2
J gene: TRBJ1-5
clone size: -
CDR3 length: 12
CDR3 DNA: TGTGCCAGCACGCCAGGCGATCAGCCCCAGCATTTT
CDR3 protein: CASTPGDQPQHF

D gene: -
V gene: TRBV7-9
J gene: TRBJ2-4
clone size: -
CDR3 length: 13
CDR3 DNA: TGTGCCAGCAGCTTGAGAAGTCTTAACATTCAGTACTTC
CDR3 protein: CASSLRSLNIQYF

D gene: -
V gene: TRBV7-2
J gene: TRBJ1-1
clone size: -
CDR3 length: 13
CDR3 DNA: TGTGCCAGCAGCTTCCTCCGAGGGTGGGAAGCTTTCTTT
CDR3 protein: CASSFLRGWEAFF

D gene: -
V gene: TRBV13
J gene: TRBJ1-2
clone size: few
CDR3 length: 12
CDR3 DNA: TGTGCCATCCCTGGGGCGGACGGATACTACACCTTC
CDR3 protein: CAIPGADGYYTF

D gene: TRBD1
V gene: TRBV5-5
J gene: TRBJ1-4
clone size: -
CDR3 length: 16
CDR3 DNA: TGTGCCAGCAGCTCGCTCCCGGACAGGGGGCTAGAAAAACTGTTTTTT
CDR3 protein: CASSSLPDRGLEKLFF

D gene: TRBD2
V gene: TRBV4-2
J gene: TRBJ2-2
clone size: -
CDR3 length: 19
CDR3 DNA: TGTGCCAGCAGCCACCTGGGGGGTAGCGGGGGGACGAACACCGGGGAGCTGTTTTTT
CDR3 protein: CASSHLGGSGGTNTGELFF

D gene: -
V gene: TRBV18
J gene: TRBJ1-1
clone size: -
CDR3 length: 13
CDR3 DNA: TGTGCCAGCTCAGCAGGCCAGAACACTGAAGCTTTCTTT
CDR3 protein: CASSAGQNTEAFF

D gene: -
V gene: TRBV7-8
J gene: TRBJ2-1
clone size: -
CDR3 length: 18
CDR3 DNA: TGTGCCAGCAGCTTAGCGAGGAGCTGGGGACCGATGAACGATGAGCAGTTCTTC
CDR3 protein: CASSLARSWGPMNDEQFF

D gene: TRBD2
V gene: TRBV30
J gene: TRBJ2-3
clone size: -
CDR3 length: 15
CDR3 DNA: TGTGCCTGGAGTGTAAGCCTAGCGGGCACAGATACGCAGTATTTT
CDR3 protein: CAWSVSLAGTDTQYF

D gene: TRBD1
V gene: TRBV7-9
J gene: TRBJ1-1
clone size: -
CDR3 length: 14
CDR3 DNA: TGTGCCAGCAGCGCCGGGACAGCGAACACTGAAGCTTTCTTT
CDR3 protein: CASSAGTANTEAFF

D gene: -
V gene: TRBV5-6
J gene: TRBJ1-2
clone size: -
CDR3 length: 13
CDR3 DNA: TGTGCCAGCAGCCGCAGGGGTTGGAATGGCTACACCTTC
CDR3 protein: CASSRRGWNGYTF

D gene: -
V gene: TRBV2
J gene: TRBJ2-7
clone size: -
CDR3 length: 12
CDR3 DNA: TGTGCCAGCAGGAGAACAGGGTTCGAGCAGTACTTC
CDR3 protein: CASRRTGFEQYF

D gene: -
V gene: TRBV5-1
J gene: TRBJ1-1
clone size: -
CDR3 length: 14
CDR3 DNA: TGCGCCAGCAGCTTGGTGGGTGCTATTTCTGAAGCTTTCTTT
CDR3 protein: CASSLVGAISEAFF

D gene: -
V gene: TRBV21-1
J gene: TRBJ2-5
clone size: -
CDR3 length: 8
CDR3 DNA: TGTGCCAGCAGCAATCTACACTTC
CDR3 protein: CASSNLHF

D gene: -
V gene: TRBV6-1
J gene: TRBJ1-2
clone size: -
CDR3 length: 11
CDR3 DNA: TGTGCCAGCAAGACAGCCGATGGCTACACCTTC
CDR3 protein: CASKTADGYTF

D gene: -
V gene: TRBV2
J gene: TRBJ2-2
clone size: -
CDR3 length: 13
CDR3 DNA: TGTGCCAGCAGTGTCAGGAACACCGGGGAGCTGTTTTTT
CDR3 protein: CASSVRNTGELFF

D gene: TRBD1
V gene: TRBV15
J gene: TRBJ1-5
clone size: -
CDR3 length: 17
CDR3 DNA: TGTGCCACCAGCAGAGACTTACAGGGGGCTCGGGGTCAGCCCCAGCATTTT
CDR3 protein: CATSRDLQGARGQPQHF

D gene: TRBD2
V gene: TRBV29-1
J gene: TRBJ2-7
clone size: many
CDR3 length: 13
CDR3 DNA: TGCAGCGTGAGACTAGCGGGGGACCACGAGCAGTACTTC
CDR3 protein: CSVRLAGDHEQYF

D gene: TRBD2
V gene: TRBV9
J gene: TRBJ2-3
clone size: -
CDR3 length: 17
CDR3 DNA: TGTGCCAGCAGCCCGGGGTCTAGCGGGGGGTCGGTTGATACGCAGTATTTT
CDR3 protein: CASSPGSSGGSVDTQYF

D gene: TRBD1
V gene: TRBV6-5
J gene: TRBJ1-2
clone size: medium-sized
CDR3 length: 14
CDR3 DNA: TGTGCCAGCAGTTACCAGGGGGCTAACTATGGCTACACCTTC
CDR3 protein: CASSYQGANYGYTF

D gene: -
V gene: TRBV6-5
J gene: TRBJ2-6
clone size: -
CDR3 length: 13
CDR3 DNA: TGTGCCAGCAGTTACTTTGGGGCCAACGTCCTGACTTTC
CDR3 protein: CASSYFGANVLTF

D gene: TRBD2
V gene: TRBV13
J gene: TRBJ2-3
clone size: -
CDR3 length: 17
CDR3 DNA: TGTGCCAGCAGCTCGCGCAGGAGCGGGGGGGCCCCAGATACGCAGTATTTT
CDR3 protein: CASSSRRSGGAPDTQYF

D gene: -
V gene: TRBV7-2
J gene: TRBJ2-5
clone size: -
CDR3 length: 17
CDR3 DNA: TGTGCCAGCAGCTTAGGGGTGGTGCAGGGATTAAGAGAGACCCAGTACTTC
CDR3 protein: CASSLGVVQGLRETQYF

D gene: -
V gene: TRBV6-6
J gene: TRBJ1-3
clone size: -
CDR3 length: 15
CDR3 DNA: TGTGCCAGCAGAATTTCAGATTTTGCTGGAAACACCATATATTTT
CDR3 protein: CASRISDFAGNTIYF

D gene: -
V gene: TRBV6-1
J gene: TRBJ1-1
clone size: -
CDR3 length: 13
CDR3 DNA: TGTGCCAGCCGATGGACGTTGAACACTGAAGCTTTCTTT
CDR3 protein: CASRWTLNTEAFF

D gene: -
V gene: TRBV4-1
J gene: TRBJ1-5
clone size: -
CDR3 length: 15
CDR3 DNA: TGCGCCAGCAGCCAAGACGGGTCAGGGAATCAGCCCCAGCATTTT
CDR3 protein: CASSQDGSGNQPQHF

D gene: -
V gene: TRBV19
J gene: TRBJ1-5
clone size: -
CDR3 length: 14
CDR3 DNA: TGTGCCAGTAGTATATCACTGCCCAATCAGCCCCAGCATTTT
CDR3 protein: CASSISLPNQPQHF

D gene: -
V gene: TRBV18
J gene: TRBJ2-3
clone size: -
CDR3 length: 16
CDR3 DNA: TGTGCCAGCTCACCACAGGCGGGGGCAATCACAGATACGCAGTATTTT
CDR3 protein: CASSPQAGAITDTQYF

D gene: -
V gene: TRBV4-1
J gene: TRBJ1-1
clone size: -
CDR3 length: 17
CDR3 DNA: TGCGCCAGCAGCCAAGATACCCGGGTTAGGGTGAACACTGAAGCTTTCTTT
CDR3 protein: CASSQDTRVRVNTEAFF

D gene: TRBD2
V gene: TRBV11-1
J gene: TRBJ2-7
clone size: once
CDR3 length: 15
CDR3 DNA: TGTGCCAGCAGCGCCACTAGCGGGGGGAACGACGAGCAGTACTTC
CDR3 protein: CASSATSGGNDEQYF

D gene: -
V gene: TRBV28
J gene: TRBJ1-5
clone size: -
CDR3 length: 15
CDR3 DNA: TGTGCCAGCAGTTTAACGACGGGCCCGTTTCAGCCCCAGCATTTT
CDR3 protein: CASSLTTGPFQPQHF

D gene: -
V gene: TRBV30
J gene: TRBJ1-3
clone size: many
CDR3 length: 12
CDR3 DNA: TGTGCCTGGAGTGCTTCAGGGAACACCATATATTTT
CDR3 protein: CAWSASGNTIYF

D gene: -
V gene: TRBV7-8
J gene: TRBJ1-1
clone size: -
CDR3 length: 13
CDR3 DNA: TGTGCCAGCAGCTTAGCAACGAACACTGAAGCTTTCTTT
CDR3 protein: CASSLATNTEAFF

D gene: -
V gene: TRBV7-9
J gene: TRBJ2-6
clone size: -
CDR3 length: 16
CDR3 DNA: TGTGCCAGCAGCTTGGGGCAGACCTCCGGGGCCAACGTCCTGACTTTC
CDR3 protein: CASSLGQTSGANVLTF

D gene: TRBD1
V gene: TRBV5-1
J gene: TRBJ1-1
clone size: -
CDR3 length: 14
CDR3 DNA: TGCGCCAGCAGCCCGAACAGGGGGAACACTGAAGCTTTCTTT
CDR3 protein: CASSPNRGNTEAFF

D gene: TRBD1
V gene: TRBV5-1
J gene: TRBJ1-4
clone size: -
CDR3 length: 16
CDR3 DNA: TGCGCCAGCAGGCCTCCTACGGGACAGCTTAATGAAAAACTGTTTTTT
CDR3 protein: CASRPPTGQLNEKLFF

D gene: -
V gene: TRBV2
J gene: TRBJ1-3
clone size: few
CDR3 length: 11
CDR3 DNA: TGTGCCAGCTCGAATATAAACACCATATATTTT
CDR3 protein: CASSNINTIYF

D gene: TRBD1
V gene: TRBV19
J gene: TRBJ1-5
clone size: -
CDR3 length: 16
CDR3 DNA: TGTGCCAGTAGTCCGAGGGACAGGGGGCACAATCAGCCCCAGCATTTT
CDR3 protein: CASSPRDRGHNQPQHF

D gene: TRBD2
V gene: TRBV11-2
J gene: TRBJ2-1
clone size: once
CDR3 length: 17
CDR3 DNA: TGTGCCAGCAGCTTATGGGTTGGCGGGGGGGCGTTCAATGAGCAGTTCTTC
CDR3 protein: CASSLWVGGGAFNEQFF

D gene: -
V gene: TRBV30
J gene: TRBJ2-1
clone size: -
CDR3 length: 12
CDR3 DNA: TGTGCCTGGACCCTTTCCGGCGATGAGCAGTTCTTC
CDR3 protein: CAWTLSGDEQFF

D gene: -
V gene: TRBV21-1
J gene: TRBJ1-5
clone size: -
CDR3 length: 15
CDR3 DNA: TGTGCCAGCAGCAAACTGACAGGGGCCAATCAGCCCCAGCATTTT
CDR3 protein: CASSKLTGANQPQHF

D gene: -
V gene: TRBV5-4
J gene: TRBJ2-5
clone size: -
CDR3 length: 13
CDR3 DNA: TGTGCCAGCAGACTGAATGGCGGAGAGACCCAGTACTTC
CDR3 protein: CASRLNGGETQYF

D gene: TRBD1
V gene: TRBV19
J gene: TRBJ1-5
clone size: -
CDR3 length: 17
CDR3 DNA: TGTGCCAGTACTGGGACAGGGAGAGGATATAGCAATCAGCCCCAGCATTTT
CDR3 protein: CASTGTGRGYSNQPQHF

D gene: TRBD2
V gene: TRBV9
J gene: TRBJ2-3
clone size: -
CDR3 length: 16
CDR3 DNA: TGTGCCAGCAGCGTACAAGCGGGGGGAGGCGCAGATACGCAGTATTTT
CDR3 protein: CASSVQAGGGADTQYF

D gene: TRBD1
V gene: TRBV6-1
J gene: TRBJ1-4
clone size: -
CDR3 length: 13
CDR3 DNA: TGTGCCACCATGACAGGGGTTGATGAAAAACTGTTTTTT
CDR3 protein: CATMTGVDEKLFF

D gene: TRBD2
V gene: TRBV6-1
J gene: TRBJ2-5
clone size: -
CDR3 length: 16
CDR3 DNA: TGTGCCAGCAGTGAAGGACTAGCGGGGCTTCAAGAGACCCAGTACTTC
CDR3 protein: CASSEGLAGLQETQYF